Below, 24 T cell receptor beta chains from the same sample are listed, as sequenced in a study of blood T cell repertoires in COVID-19. The repertoire was sequenced with immunoSEQ multiplex PCR; TCRdb's copy has only in-frame clones and lacks some. Counted here are approximately 21,000 clones, approximately 90% occurring once; the ten biggest clones make up about 5.7%. What was sequenced was peripheral blood. The receptors were sampled from a woman older than 75 with active COVID-19.

The chain couples TRBV10-3 to TRBJ2-1; no clear D gene. With 3 bases removed from V and 9 bases from J, the gap between germline ends came to 12 bases. This CDR3 is built from 13 residues. From germline, CDR1 is ENHRY and CDR2 SYGVKD. The CDR3 coding sequence is TGTGCCATCAGTGATTCAGAGCGAGGTGAGCAGTTCTTC. This codes for CAISDSERGEQFF.

The chain carries TRBV5-1 and TRBJ2-5; the match to TRBD1 covers 8 bases. This CDR3 is built from 17 residues. V dropped 1 base and J dropped 3; count of bases not matched to a gene: 11. Looked up from germline, CDR1 is SGHRS and CDR2 is YFSETQ. The CDR3 spells CASSLIGTGTSEETQYF. CDR3 DNA sequence: TGCGCCAGCAGCTTGATAGGGACAGGCACCTCGGAAGAGACCCAGTACTTC.

The chain combines TRBV6-5 with TRBJ2-3; possible D gene TRBD2, 6 bases. V lost 0 bases, J lost 2 bases, and 9 bases lay in between. Germline-derived CDR1 and CDR2 are MNHEY and SVGAGI. The CDR3 runs to 15 residues. CDR3 sequence (DNA): TGTGCCAGCAGTTACTCGACGGGGGACACAGATACGCAGTATTTT. Protein: CASSYSTGDTDTQYF.

The chain uses TRBV7-2 and TRBJ1-6, with 8 bases identical to TRBD1. The germline V gene encodes CDR1 SGHTA and CDR2 FQGNSA. The junction had 5 bases not matched to a gene; V was cut back by 5 bases and J by 5 bases. This CDR3 spans 15 amino acids. The CDR3 reads CASSPRGLNNSPLHF. The CDR3 coding sequence is TGTGCCAGCAGCCCCAGGGGGCTTAATAATTCACCCCTCCACTTT.

CDR3 DNA sequence: TGTGCCAGCAGTGGGGCGCCGCCTGGTGAGTTCTTC. Protein sequence: CASSGAPPGEFF. The genes are TRBV2 and TRBJ2-1; D is unclear. This CDR3 region has 12 residues. CDR1 and CDR2 from the germline V gene are SNHLY and FYNNEI. Trimming took 4 bases from V and 14 from J, leaving 15 bases between them.

The chain employs TRBV7-9 and TRBJ1-2; a possible D gene is TRBD1 (5 bases). Germline V gene sequence: CDR1 SEHNR, CDR2 FQNEAQ (reference sequence). V dropped 3 bases and J dropped 2 bases, with 10 bases sitting between them. CDR3 length: 14 amino acids. Here the CDR3 DNA reads TGTGCCAGCAGCTTGACGGGGGGAAACTATGGCTACACCTTC. Translated: CASSLTGGNYGYTF.

This clone was picked up a small number of times. The genes are TRBV10-1 and TRBJ1-5, with 7 bases that match TRBD1. V shed 2 bases and J 0 bases; nucleotides not matched to a gene: 7. The CDR3 totals 17 residues. Germline CDR1 reads WNHNN; CDR2 reads SYGVQD (reference sequence). The CDR3 nucleotides are TGCGCCAGCAGTGAGGGGACAGCCCTCGGTAGCAATCAGCCCCAGCATTTT. It translates to CASSEGTALGSNQPQHF.

A note on this clone: The junction does not match germline at one end; this may be a read error. The chain couples TRBV10-3 to TRBJ2-2, with D possibly matching TRBD1 (5 bases). The CDR3 runs to 12 residues. The germline CDR1 and CDR2 sequences are ENHRY and SYGVKD. CDR3 sequence: CAISGATGELFF. The CDR3 bases are TGTGCCATAAGTGGGGCCACCGGGGAGCTGTTTTTT.

The count of this clone is one. This rearrangement joins TRBV12-3 or TRBV12-4 to TRBJ2-7, with D tentatively TRBD1 (5 bases). The CDR3 is 12 amino acids. V gave up 6 bases and J gave up 3 bases, with 9 bases separating them. The CDR3, as DNA: TGTGCCAGCAGAACAGGAAGCTACGAGCAGTACTTC. It translates to CASRTGSYEQYF.

In regard to this clone: The junction does not match germline at one end; this may be a read error. The CDR3 spells CASDYGYTF. The CDR3 DNA reads TGTGCCAGCGACTACGGCTACACCTTC. This chain uses TRBV5-8 with TRBJ1-2; D not certain. This CDR3 is built from 9 residues. Germline V CDR1 and CDR2: SGHTS, YDEGEE.

This chain links TRBV20-1 with TRBJ1-2; no clear D. The CDR3 loop spans 11 amino acids. The germline V gene has CDR1 DFQATT and CDR2 SNEGSKA (reference sequence). Trimming removed 8 bases from V and 6 bases from J, with 13 bases in between. DNA of the CDR3: TGCAGTACGGCGCGGGGAGATGGCTACACCTTC. This gives the protein CSTARGDGYTF.

The chain couples TRBV5-4 to TRBJ1-2; the match to TRBD1 covers 7 bases. V lost 4 bases and J lost 3; bases outside the gene matches: 3. Germline CDR1 reads SGHNT; CDR2 reads YYREEE (reference sequence). This CDR3 region has 13 residues. As DNA, the CDR3 is TGTGCCAGCAGCCCGGACAGGTACTATGGCTACACCTTC. It encodes CASSPDRYYGYTF.

The chain carries TRBV6-4 and TRBJ2-2; no clear D gene. V lost 4 bases, J lost 4 bases, and 10 bases lay in between. This CDR3 contains 14 residues. Per the germline V gene, CDR1 is MRHNA and CDR2 is SNTAGT. This CDR3 reads CASSATPGTGELFF. CDR3 bases: TGTGCCAGCAGTGCCACCCCGGGCACCGGGGAGCTGTTTTTT.

The chain links TRBV5-4 to TRBJ2-1; the match to TRBD2 covers 8 bases. Germline V gene sequence: CDR1 SGHNT, CDR2 YYREEE (reference sequence). The CDR3 loop spans 16 amino acids. Germline trimming cut 0 bases from V and 3 bases from J; bases unmatched to any gene: 5. The CDR3 DNA reads as TGTGCCAGCAGCTTGGGTGGGCGGGGGGACTACAATGAGCAGTTCTTC. Its protein is CASSLGGRGDYNEQFF.

The chain carries TRBV19 and TRBJ1-3, with D hard to call. V dropped 6 bases and J dropped 0 bases, with 9 bases sitting between them. The germline V gene has CDR1 LNHDA and CDR2 SQIVND (reference sequence). This CDR3 comprises 14 residues. In nucleotides, the CDR3 is TGTGCCAGTAGGAGCACAGTCTCTGGAAACACCATATATTTT. This gives the protein CASRSTVSGNTIYF.

The chain employs TRBV6-1 and TRBJ1-5, with 11 bases aligning to TRBD1. The germline V gene encodes CDR1 MNHNS and CDR2 SASEGT. This CDR3 region has 18 residues. Trimming took 1 base from V and 0 from J; bases not matched to a gene: 5. CDR3 sequence (DNA): TGTGCCAGCAGTGAAGAGGGGACAGGGGGAGTTAGCAATCAGCCCCAGCATTTT. This sequence encodes CASSEEGTGGVSNQPQHF.

The chain recombines TRBV10-3 with TRBJ1-6, with 9 bases fitting TRBD1. The CDR3 has 16 residues. The trim removed 5 bases at V and 5 bases at J, leaving 7 bases unmatched. Germline V gene lookup returns CDR1 ENHRY and CDR2 SYGVKD. The CDR3 region is CAISRDRVLNNSPLHF. CDR3 DNA: TGTGCCATCAGTAGGGACAGGGTCTTAAATAATTCACCCCTCCACTTT.

The CDR3 loop reads CATSGGVDQPQHF. CDR3 DNA: TGTGCCACCAGCGGGGGGGTCGATCAGCCCCAGCATTTT. The chain uses TRBV10-3 and TRBJ1-5; D may be TRBD1 (5 bases). CDR1 ENHRY and CDR2 SYGVKD come from the germline V gene. This CDR3 spans 13 amino acids. Trimming removed 10 bases at V and 5 bases at J, with 15 bases between.

The chain couples TRBV27 to TRBJ1-6; 7 positions match TRBD1. J was trimmed by 6 bases and V by 4 bases; bases with no gene match: 3. Germline loops: CDR1 MNHEY, CDR2 SMNVEV (reference sequence). The length of the CDR3 is 14 residues. The CDR3 coding sequence is TGTGCCAGCAGTTGGGACAGCTCTAATTCACCCCTCCACTTT. Protein sequence: CASSWDSSNSPLHF.

The CDR3 sequence: CASSQGQPSGQETQYF. Here the CDR3 DNA reads TGCGCCAGCAGCCAAGGGCAGCCTAGCGGGCAAGAGACCCAGTACTTC. The chain uses TRBV4-3 and TRBJ2-5; 8 nucleotides align to TRBD2. J was trimmed by 2 bases and V by 1 base; bases with no gene match: 6. This CDR3 has 16 amino acids. Per the germline V gene, CDR1 is LGHNA and CDR2 is YSLEER.

V usage is TRBV28 and J usage is TRBJ1-2, with TRBD1 as a possible D gene (6 bases). CDR1 is MDHEN and CDR2 is SYDVKM in the germline V gene. This CDR3 is 14 amino acids long. Trimming left V 7 bases short and J 0 bases short, with 12 bases between. CDR3 nucleotide sequence: TGTGCCAGCAAAGGACAGACGGCTAACTATGGCTACACCTTC. Protein product: CASKGQTANYGYTF.

The rearrangement uses TRBV19 and TRBJ1-6; D perhaps matches TRBD1 (6 bases). CDR3 length equals 14 residues. The germline V gene encodes CDR1 LNHDA and CDR2 SQIVND (reference sequence). Trimming removed 5 bases at V and 6 bases at J, with 11 bases between. CDR3 protein: CASSPQDSNSPLHF. CDR3 nucleotide sequence: TGTGCCAGTAGTCCACAGGACAGTAATTCACCCCTCCACTTT.

The table lists this clone with a count of one. The chain has TRBV23-1 and TRBJ2-5; D is unclear. TRBV23-1 is given ORF status, its function remaining uncertain. V lost 5 bases, J lost 0 bases, and 7 bases lay in between. The CDR3 length is 13 residues. CDR3 region: CASSERYQETQYF. The CDR3 DNA follows: TGCGCCAGCAGTGAGAGATACCAAGAGACCCAGTACTTC.

CDR3: CASSVPGLVADTQYF. The CDR3 DNA reads as TGTGCCAGTAGTGTACCGGGACTAGTTGCAGATACGCAGTATTTT. This chain uses TRBV19 with TRBJ2-3, with 8 positions matching TRBD2. The CDR3 runs 15 residues. CDR1 is LNHDA, CDR2 SQIVND, per germline (reference sequence). V lost 5 bases, J lost 4 bases, and 8 bases stayed unmatched.